These T cell receptor beta chains were read from a single sample in a study of T cell responses to AZD1222 COVID-19 vaccine. Sequenced by immunoSEQ multiplex PCR; TCRdb stores in-frame clones only, minus some. The sample holds over 120,000 clones; over 75% are singletons and the top ten take around 7.8%. The sequencing here drew on peripheral blood, taken on day 0 of AZD1222 vaccination. These receptors all stem from an adult in good health. The CDR3 runs from the conserved cysteine through the conserved F or W. Fields, in order: J gene, D gene, V gene, clone size, CDR3 length, CDR3 DNA, CDR3 protein. D genes are given only for firm matches. For some rows the clone size is stated as once, few or many, or as a class when expanded; others skip it.

>TRBJ1-4|NA|TRBV9|NA|14
TGTGCCAGCAGCCCATGGAAGGGTAATGAAAAACTGTTTTTT
CASSPWKGNEKLFF
>TRBJ1-1|TRBD1|TRBV6-5|NA|12
TGTGCCAGCAGCCTGACAGGGGCTGAAGCTTTCTTT
CASSLTGAEAFF
>TRBJ1-5|TRBD1|TRBV12-5|NA|17
TGTGCTAGTGGCTTTGTGGGTGCTGGACAGGGTGGTCAGCCCCAGCATTTT
CASGFVGAGQGGQPQHF
>TRBJ1-5|NA|TRBV5-1|NA|14
TGCGCCAGCAGCTTTGAGGGGAGCAATCAGCCCCAGCATTTT
CASSFEGSNQPQHF
>TRBJ1-5|NA|TRBV27|NA|18
TGTGCCAGCAGTTTATCCCCTCCGCAGGGGATTAGCAATCAGCCCCAGCATTTT
CASSLSPPQGISNQPQHF
>TRBJ1-5|NA|TRBV4-1|once|15
TGCGCCAGCAGCCAAATGACGGGGCTGGCACAGCCCCAGCATTTT
CASSQMTGLAQPQHF
>TRBJ2-3|NA|TRBV27|NA|16
TGTGCCAGCAGGCCAGGGGTGCCCCGTGTCCCAGATACGCAGTATTTT
CASRPGVPRVPDTQYF
>TRBJ2-1|NA|TRBV4-1|few|17
TGCGCCAGCAGCCAAGATAAGGCGGGGAGCTCCTACAATGAGCAGTTCTTC
CASSQDKAGSSYNEQFF
>TRBJ2-5|TRBD1|TRBV24-1|NA|15
TGTGCCACCAGTGAGGGGGGGACAGGGATAGAGACCCAGTACTTC
CATSEGGTGIETQYF
>TRBJ1-5|NA|TRBV7-2|NA|14
TGTGCCAGCAGCTTAGGGTGGGGCAATCAGCCCCAGCATTTT
CASSLGWGNQPQHF
>TRBJ1-5|NA|TRBV4-1|few|16
TGCGCCAGCAGCCAAGTCTCAACAGGGAGTAATCAGCCCCAGCATTTT
CASSQVSTGSNQPQHF
>TRBJ1-4|NA|TRBV6-5|NA|13
TGTGCCTGTAAGACAGACACTAATGAAAAACTGTTTTTT
CACKTDTNEKLFF
>TRBJ1-2|NA|TRBV23-1|NA|19
TGCGCCAGCAGTCAATCGATTCCGGGGGGTGGTGGGCTCAACTATGGCTACACCTTC
CASSQSIPGGGGLNYGYTF
>TRBJ2-5|TRBD2|TRBV5-1|NA|14
TGCGCCAGCAGCCCAGGGACGGGGGGAGAGACCCAGTACTTC
CASSPGTGGETQYF